This entry lists 18 T cell receptor beta chains sequenced from one sample in a study of cytomegalovirus exposure and HLA in healthy donors (dated 2017 in TCRdb). Libraries were built with the immunoSEQ multiplex PCR assay. For the multiplex PCR, a mixture combining 60 forward primers for TCR Vbeta segments and 13 reverse primers for TCR Jbeta segments was used. TCRdb obtained this table from immuneACCESS and retained in-frame rearrangements with V and J assigned. These tables miss some clones; where compared with another copy, unresolved V genes account for less than half of the shortfall, and the remainder is unexplained. This sample holds some 150,000 clones; around 77% were observed only once. The top ten clonotypes cover approximately 2.1% of the sample. The sequencing sample was made of PBMCs. The receptors here all came from a woman aged 30 to 39 in good health and CMV-seropositive.

The rearrangement uses TRBV13 and TRBJ2-7, with D possibly TRBD2 on 5 matching bases. V lost 4 bases and J 3 bases, leaving 10 bases between the germline ends. CDR3 length equals 13 residues. Germline CDR1 is PRHDT and CDR2 is FYEKMQ (reference sequence). The CDR3 loop is CASSSGSHYEQYF. CDR3 nucleotide sequence: TGTGCCAGCAGCTCGGGGAGTCACTACGAGCAGTACTTC.

The rearrangement joins TRBV9 to TRBJ2-3, with 11 nucleotides matching TRBD2. V lost 1 base and J lost 6; bases outside the gene matches: 4. The CDR3 is made up of 15 amino acids. The germline CDR1 and CDR2 sequences are SGDLS and YYNGEE. Here the CDR3 reads CASSVPLAGADTQYF. CDR3 DNA: TGTGCCAGCAGCGTACCACTAGCGGGAGCTGATACGCAGTATTTT.

In its sample, this clone was seen a few times. V and J are TRBV5-1 and TRBJ2-7, with a tentative D call TRBD1 (5 bases). This CDR3 spans 13 amino acids. Trimming left V 4 bases short and J 2 bases short, with 10 bases between. Germline assignment: CDR1 SGHRS and CDR2 YFSETQ. CDR3 protein: CASSPRAAYEQYF. The CDR3 DNA reads TGCGCCAGCAGCCCCAGGGCCGCCTACGAGCAGTACTTC.

This clone was observed a handful of times. This chain uses TRBV2 with TRBJ2-1, with 10 bases aligning to TRBD2. The CDR3 is 13 amino acids. The ends lost 11 bases at V and 4 bases at J; junction bases unmatched: 5. Germline CDR1 is SNHLY and CDR2 is FYNNEI. CDR3 DNA sequence: TGTGCCGGAAAGCGGGGGGGATACAATGAGCAGTTCTTC. Translating it yields CAGKRGGYNEQFF.

The chain couples TRBV10-2 to TRBJ1-2; D might be TRBD1 (5 bases). The CDR3 has 13 residues. The V gene's germline CDR1 is WSHSY and CDR2 SAAADI. V lost 2 bases to trimming and J lost 7 bases, with 11 bases between them. The CDR3 reads CASSEGGASGYTF. The CDR3 bases are TGCGCCAGCAGTGAGGGAGGGGCGAGTGGCTACACCTTC.

In this sample, this clone turned up once. The J gene is TRBJ2-5, the V gene TRBV5-1; D perhaps matches TRBD2 (6 bases). Germline V gene sequence: CDR1 SGHRS, CDR2 YFSETQ. V was shortened by 0 bases and J by 8 bases, with 17 bases between the two germline ends. The CDR3 contains 15 residues. This CDR3 is CASSLVAGGERTQYF. The CDR3 DNA reads as TGCGCCAGCAGCTTGGTAGCAGGCGGGGAGAGAACCCAGTACTTC.

The chain recombines TRBV28 with TRBJ1-5, with TRBD1 matching 11 bases. Germline V gene data show CDR1 as MDHEN and CDR2 as SYDVKM. V shed 4 bases, J shed 3 bases, and the junction held 2 bases outside the gene matches. CDR3 length: 15 residues. CDR3 DNA: TGTGCCAGCAGTTGGACAGGGGGCCCCAATCAGCCCCAGCATTTT. Amino acids: CASSWTGGPNQPQHF.

The chain joins TRBV11-2 to TRBJ1-4; D gene uncertain. V shed 3 bases and J shed 5 bases, with 16 bases lying between them. This CDR3 spans 16 amino acids. The germline V gene has CDR1 SGHAT and CDR2 FQNNGV. The DNA of the CDR3 is TGTGCCAGCAGCTTGGGTGTGCGGAGCCTAAATGAAAAACTGTTTTTT. Its protein product is CASSLGVRSLNEKLFF.

Only a few counts were recorded for this clone. V is TRBV5-1 and J is TRBJ1-2; 9 bases match TRBD1. The CDR3 covers 14 residues. V shed 0 bases, J shed 8 bases, and the junction held 5 bases outside the gene matches. Germline V CDR1 and CDR2: SGHRS, YFSETQ. The CDR3 here is CASSLGDREGGYTF. The CDR3 DNA is TGCGCCAGCAGCTTGGGGGACAGGGAAGGCGGCTACACCTTC.

With respect to this clone: Other DNA sequences within the sample encode an identical CDR3. This chain uses TRBV5-1 with TRBJ1-1, with D unclear. The CDR3 totals 13 residues. V was pared by 3 bases and J by 0 bases, with 6 bases between. The V gene's germline CDR1 is SGHRS and CDR2 YFSETQ. CDR3 coding DNA: TGCGCCAGCAGCTCGCAGGTGAACACTGAAGCTTTCTTT. This codes for CASSSQVNTEAFF.

J is TRBJ2-7 and V is TRBV2; D possibly corresponds to TRBD1 (6 bases). The V and J ends lost 6 bases and 4 bases respectively, with 16 bases between them. There are 14 residues in the CDR3. Germline CDR1 reads SNHLY; CDR2 reads FYNNEI. The CDR3 reads CASRGQGPSYEQYF. In nucleotides, the CDR3 is TGTGCCAGCAGAGGGCAGGGGCCGTCATACGAGCAGTACTTC.

The chain is built from TRBV27 and TRBJ1-2, with 11 bases aligning to TRBD1. The CDR3 is 17 residues long. Per the germline V gene, CDR1 is MNHEY and CDR2 is SMNVEV (reference sequence). Unmatched junction bases numbered 11, after V lost 5 bases and J lost 3 bases. CDR3 residues: CASSPAGQGAFDYGYTF. Here the CDR3 DNA reads TGTGCCAGCAGTCCCGCTGGACAGGGGGCCTTTGACTATGGCTACACCTTC.

The chain combines TRBV7-2 with TRBJ2-7; TRBD1 might be the D (6 bases). The CDR3 consists of 17 residues. Trimming took 2 bases from V and 2 from J, leaving 19 bases between them. CDR1 is SGHTA and CDR2 is FQGNSA in the germline V gene. The CDR3 coding sequence is TGTGCCAGCAGCTTAAGTCGCGGACAGCCCTCGACCTACGAGCAGTACTTC. Amino acid sequence: CASSLSRGQPSTYEQYF.

The V call is TRBV10-3, the J call TRBJ1-6; weak D call: TRBD1 (5 bases). V lost 6 bases and J 7 bases, leaving 13 bases between the germline ends. Looked up from germline, CDR1 is ENHRY and CDR2 is SYGVKD. The CDR3 is 14 amino acids. CDR3 sequence (DNA): TGTGCCATCAGCGCCGAAAAGGGGAATTCACCCCTCCACTTT. Amino acid sequence: CAISAEKGNSPLHF.

The chain recombines TRBV5-4 with TRBJ2-5, with D perhaps matching TRBD2 (6 bases). This CDR3 has 13 amino acids. V lost 0 bases and J 5 bases, leaving 8 bases between the germline ends. Germline CDR1 reads SGHNT; CDR2 reads YYREEE (reference sequence). The CDR3 is CASSLGAGETQYF. In DNA, the CDR3 is TGTGCCAGCAGCTTGGGGGCGGGGGAGACCCAGTACTTC.

The chain combines TRBV28 with TRBJ2-7; 8 nucleotides line up with TRBD1. CDR3 size: 13 residues. The germline CDR1 and CDR2 sequences are MDHEN and SYDVKM. V gave up 5 bases and J gave up 6 bases; unmatched junction bases: 6. CDR3 amino acids: CASSPGQGGEQYF. The CDR3 coding sequence is TGTGCCAGCAGTCCCGGACAGGGAGGCGAGCAGTACTTC.

J is TRBJ1-1 and V is TRBV29-1; D gene unclear. The ends were cut back, 4 bases at V and 1 base at J, with 7 bases in the middle. Per germline, CDR1 SQVTM and CDR2 ANQGSEA. The CDR3 loop spans 12 amino acids. In DNA, the CDR3 is TGCAGCGTTGTGGCGGGGAACACTGAAGCTTTCTTT. This sequence encodes CSVVAGNTEAFF.

CDR3 region: CASSGHAGNQPQHF. The CDR3 region has the DNA TGTGCCAGCAGCGGTCATGCAGGCAATCAGCCCCAGCATTTT. The chain uses TRBV7-9 and TRBJ1-5; D is undetermined. This CDR3 is built from 14 residues. CDR1 and CDR2 from the germline V gene are SEHNR and FQNEAQ (reference sequence). The V gene lost 5 bases and the J gene lost 2 bases, with 10 bases spanning the gap.